Presented here are 25 T cell receptor beta chains from one specimen sequenced in a study of response to subunit inactivated influenza vaccine. Each CDR3 protein gets one entry after TCRdb re-called the RT-PCR reads with MiXCR. Of approximately 700,000 distinct CDR3 sequences detected, 15% to 19% appear once; the ten largest clones hold around a tenth. This specimen was PBMCs from blood, taken 11 to 12 days after vaccination. The receptors originated from a man between 45 and 60 years old who received an inactivated influenza vaccine.

This clonotype was found a few times. The junction shows a germline mismatch at one end, possibly a read error. The chain carries TRBV7-2 and TRBJ2-1; 7 nucleotides match TRBD1. CDR1 is SGHTA and CDR2 is FQGNSA in the germline V gene. The CDR3 runs to 14 residues. The CDR3 coding sequence is TGTGCCAGCAGCTTTGTTACAGGGGAAAATGAGCACTTCTTC. Protein product: CASSFVTGENEHFF.

This clonotype was picked up a small number of times. The chain employs TRBV6-5 and TRBJ2-3; no clear D. The V end lost 10 bases, the J end lost 6 bases, and 14 bases lay between the germline ends. CDR1 and CDR2 from the germline V gene are MNHEY and SVGAGI. This CDR3 contains 12 residues. CDR3 sequence reads: CATMPTQDTQYF. CDR3 in DNA: TGTGCCACCATGCCAACCCAGGATACGCAGTATTTT.

This clonotype came up a few times. CDR3 sequence: CASTLRLDTQYF. Here the CDR3 DNA reads TGTGCCAGCACCCTACGACTAGATACGCAGTATTTT. V is TRBV7-2 and J is TRBJ2-3; no firm D call. The germline CDR1 and CDR2 sequences are SGHTA and FQGNSA. V was trimmed by 7 bases and J by 5 bases, leaving 10 bases between them. CDR3 length: 12 residues. Filled out from reference TRBV7-2 and TRBJ2-3, the complete variable domain reads GAGVSQSPSNKVTEKGKDVELRCDPISGHTALYWYRQSLGQGLEFLIYFQGNSAPDKSGLPSDRFSAERTGGSVSTLTIQRTQQEDSAVYLCASTLRLDTQYFGPGTRLTVL.

A few counts support this clonotype. This rearrangement joins TRBV12-3 or TRBV12-4 to TRBJ1-1, with TRBD1 matching over 10 bases. CDR3 length: 16 residues. V shed 6 bases, J shed 0 bases, and the junction held 7 bases outside the gene matches. CDR3 nucleotide sequence: TGTGCCAGCAGAGCCGACAGGGGGCGTTTGAACACTGAAGCTTTCTTT. Translated, it gives CASRADRGRLNTEAFF.

This chain connects TRBV4-2 to TRBJ2-7, with TRBD2 matching over 9 bases. The CDR3 sequence is 17 residues long. CDR1 is LGHNA, CDR2 YNFKEQ, per germline. With 1 base clipped from V and 5 bases from J, the junction kept 12 bases outside the gene matches. CDR3 sequence (DNA): TGTGCCAGCAGCCAAGTCGCAGGGACTAGCAACGCCGACGAGCAGTACTTC. This sequence encodes CASSQVAGTSNADEQYF.

This chain uses TRBV4-1 with TRBJ1-2; TRBD1 aligns across 8 bases. The trim removed 0 bases at V and 9 bases at J, leaving 6 bases unmatched. The CDR3 runs 14 residues. CDR1 and CDR2 (germline): MGHRA, YSYEKL. The CDR3: CASSQDSWTGRYTF. The CDR3 nucleotides are TGCGCCAGCAGCCAAGATAGTTGGACAGGGCGCTACACCTTC.

The chain uses TRBV5-1 and TRBJ1-1; D gene unclear. The CDR3 loop spans 15 amino acids. Looked up from germline, CDR1 is SGHRS and CDR2 is YFSETQ. The V end was cut by 3 bases, the J end by 4 bases, with 16 bases between. The CDR3 sequence is CASSSSGGWGTEAFF. The CDR3 coding sequence is TGCGCCAGCAGCTCCTCCGGTGGTTGGGGCACTGAAGCTTTCTTT.

The chain is built from TRBV24-1 and TRBJ2-7; 8 nucleotides match TRBD2. Germline lookup yields CDR1 KGHDR and CDR2 SFDVKD. The ends lost 4 bases at V and 7 bases at J; junction bases unmatched: 14. This CDR3 has 16 residues. The DNA of the CDR3 is TGTGCCACCAGTGACCCCCGGGGTAGCGGGGCGCGAGAGCAGTACTTC. This codes for CATSDPRGSGAREQYF.

This chain uses TRBV6-1 with TRBJ2-7; TRBD2 matches at 7 bases. From germline, CDR1 is MNHNS and CDR2 SASEGT. Trimming at V came to 5 bases and at J to 0 bases, leaving 4 bases not matched to a gene. The CDR3 is made up of 14 amino acids. CDR3 residues: CASSLRGDSYEQYF. The CDR3 DNA reads as TGTGCCAGCAGTCTTCGGGGGGACTCCTACGAGCAGTACTTC.

The rearrangement joins TRBV15 to TRBJ2-1; D call uncertain. V shed 1 base and J shed 6 bases, with 13 bases lying between them. There are 15 residues in the CDR3. Germline V gene data show CDR1 as LNHNV and CDR2 as YYDKDF (reference sequence). The CDR3 DNA reads TGTGCCACCAGCAGAGCGGCAGGTTACCGCAATGAGCAGTTCTTC. Protein product: CATSRAAGYRNEQFF.

This clonotype was seen more than once but under ten times. CDR3 bases: TGCAGTGCTAGACAGGGATCGTCAACAGATACGCAGTATTTT. It encodes CSARQGSSTDTQYF. The chain couples TRBV20-1 to TRBJ2-3; possible D gene TRBD1, 5 bases. Trimming removed 2 bases from V and 3 bases from J, with 12 bases in between. CDR1 is DFQATT and CDR2 is SNEGSKA in the germline V gene (reference sequence). CDR3 size: 14 residues.

This clonotype was seen many times. This chain links TRBV10-3 with TRBJ2-2; TRBD2 might be the D (6 bases). The germline CDR1 and CDR2 sequences are ENHRY and SYGVKD. This CDR3 has 15 amino acids. V lost 3 bases and J 0 bases, leaving 8 bases between the germline ends. The CDR3 reads CAISETSTNTGELFF. In DNA form, the CDR3 reads TGTGCCATCAGTGAAACTAGCACGAACACCGGGGAGCTGTTTTTT.

Points on this clonotype: One end of the junction fails to match germline, which may point to a read error. The V and J genes are TRBV7-2 and TRBJ2-3, with 8 bases lining up with TRBD2. The CDR3 is 11 amino acids. The germline CDR1 and CDR2 sequences are SGHTA and FQGNSA. The CDR3, as DNA: TGTGCCAGCGGAGCGGGGGATAGGCAGTATTTT. Residues: CASGAGDRQYF. Looking up the rest from reference TRBV7-2 and TRBJ2-3 gives the full variable domain: GAGVSQSPSNKVTEKGKDVELRCDPISGHTALYWYRQSLGQGLEFLIYFQGNSAPDKSGLPSDRFSAERTGGSVSTLTIQRTQQEDSAVYLCASGAGDRQYFGPGTRLTVL.

This clonotype came up a few times. The chain has TRBV18 and TRBJ1-4; D is perhaps TRBD1 (5 bases). V was shortened by 3 bases and J by 0 bases, with 11 bases between the two germline ends. There are 16 residues in the CDR3. Germline values: CDR1 KGHSH, CDR2 LQKENI. CDR3 coding DNA: TGTGCCAGCTCACCGACAGTTCCTTCAACTAATGAAAAACTGTTTTTT. Translating it yields CASSPTVPSTNEKLFF.

The chain uses TRBV20-1 and TRBJ2-7; TRBD1 agrees at 8 bases. J lost 12 bases, V lost 5 bases, and 6 bases had no gene match. Looked up from germline, CDR1 is DFQATT and CDR2 is SNEGSKA (reference sequence). This CDR3 is 10 amino acids long. The CDR3 loop reads CSALGQGPYF. DNA of the CDR3: TGCAGTGCTCTAGGACAGGGTCCGTACTTC.

This clonotype was counted between two and nine times. V usage is TRBV7-2 and J usage is TRBJ2-7, with 7 positions matching TRBD1. The CDR3 extends over 14 amino acids. Trimming took 1 base from V and 6 from J; bases not matched to a gene: 6. Germline V CDR1 and CDR2: SGHTA, FQGNSA. The CDR3 nucleotides are TGTGCCAGCAGCTTAGTGCAGGGGGTTGCCGAGCAGTACTTC. This sequence encodes CASSLVQGVAEQYF.

This rearrangement joins TRBV12-3 or TRBV12-4 to TRBJ2-2, with 12 bases identical to TRBD2. This CDR3 contains 16 residues. V lost 8 bases, J lost 7 bases, and 11 bases stayed unmatched. CDR3 sequence: CASGGGLAGWSGELFF. Here the CDR3 DNA reads TGTGCCAGCGGCGGGGGACTAGCGGGTTGGAGCGGGGAGCTGTTTTTT.

This clonotype was counted between two and nine times. The chain recombines TRBV20-1 with TRBJ2-6; no clear D. V was shortened by 5 bases and J by 0 bases, with 8 bases between the two germline ends. Germline V lookup: CDR1 DFQATT, CDR2 SNEGSKA (reference sequence). The CDR3 spans 14 residues. The CDR3 here is CSAFSYSGANVLTF. The CDR3 nucleotides are TGCAGTGCTTTCAGCTACTCTGGGGCCAACGTCCTGACTTTC.

A few counts support this clonotype. The chain is built from TRBV5-1 and TRBJ2-2; no definite D call. CDR1 and CDR2 from the germline V gene are SGHRS and YFSETQ. V was cut by 6 bases and J by 3 bases, with 18 bases left in between. The CDR3 contains 16 residues. CDR3 residues: CASKLGVARDTGELFF. The CDR3 DNA reads TGCGCCAGCAAGCTTGGGGTGGCCCGGGACACCGGGGAGCTGTTTTTT.

This clonotype was observed a few times. This sequence joins TRBV20-1 and TRBJ1-1; D is possibly TRBD1 (6 bases). The CDR3 has 13 amino acids. From germline, CDR1 is DFQATT and CDR2 SNEGSKA (reference sequence). Trimming took 1 base from V and 3 from J, leaving 9 bases between them. CDR3 amino acids: CSARARTDTEAFF. Here the CDR3 DNA reads TGCAGTGCTAGAGCCCGGACAGACACTGAAGCTTTCTTT.

J is TRBJ2-7 and V is TRBV20-1; 11 bases are shared with TRBD2. J gave up 2 bases and V 4 bases, and 10 bases lay outside the gene matches. This CDR3 is 16 amino acids long. Germline values: CDR1 DFQATT, CDR2 SNEGSKA (reference sequence). The CDR3 region is CSAKELAGAVPYEQYF. The CDR3 nucleotides are TGCAGTGCTAAGGAACTAGCGGGGGCTGTCCCCTACGAGCAGTACTTC.

This clonotype was recorded many times. The chain carries TRBV7-6 and TRBJ2-5, with TRBD1 as a possible D gene (6 bases). The germline gives CDR1 SGHVS, CDR2 FNYEAQ. V dropped 1 base and J dropped 2 bases, with 8 bases sitting between them. The CDR3 consists of 14 residues. This CDR3 is CASSLGDRQETQYF. Written as DNA, the CDR3 is TGTGCCAGCAGCTTAGGAGACAGGCAAGAGACCCAGTACTTC.

The chain joins TRBV5-1 to TRBJ2-7; 7 bases agree with TRBD2. The V segment lost 4 bases and the J segment 0 bases; nucleotides outside the gene matches: 4. Germline CDR1 reads SGHRS; CDR2 reads YFSETQ. The CDR3 spans 14 residues. The CDR3 DNA follows: TGCGCCAGCAGCCGGGGGGAGGTCTCCTACGAGCAGTACTTC. As protein: CASSRGEVSYEQYF.

This clonotype was recorded once. The genes are TRBV11-2 and TRBJ1-4; no reliable D call. The germline CDR1 and CDR2 sequences are SGHAT and FQNNGV. The V end was cut by 6 bases, the J end by 8 bases, with 13 bases between. The CDR3 extends over 13 amino acids. DNA for the CDR3: TGTGCCAGCAGGGGGTGGCCGGACGAAAAACTGTTTTTT. Translated: CASRGWPDEKLFF.

This clonotype was counted between two and nine times. The gene calls are TRBV20-1 and TRBJ2-7; no clear D gene. V lost 6 bases and J lost 4, with 7 bases in between. The CDR3 has 10 amino acids. Germline values: CDR1 DFQATT, CDR2 SNEGSKA (reference sequence). In nucleotides, the CDR3 is TGCAGTGCGAAGGATTACGAGCAGTACTTC. Protein product: CSAKDYEQYF.